This entry concerns a single TCR beta chain. This entry comes from a study of OX40 agonist ivuxolimab in advanced cancers. The germline CDR1 and CDR2 sequences are MRHNA and SNTAGT. This CDR3 has 13 residues. The V gene lost 3 bases and the J gene lost 8 bases, with 11 bases spanning the gap. TCRdb keeps only in-frame clones here, not all; method: immunoSEQ multiplex PCR. Here the sample spans some 86,000 clones, about 94% being singletons. This sequence originates from an adult with an advanced solid tumor such as melanoma, head and neck, liver or kidney cancer. The J gene is TRBJ2-1, the V gene TRBV6-4; a weak D match, TRBD1 (6 bases). Source: CD4+ or CD8+ T cells sorted from blood, taken in a trial of the OX40 agonist ivuxolimab. CDR3 protein: CASSEGTTYEQFF. The CDR3 DNA sequence: TGTGCCAGCAGTGAAGGGACAACCTATGAGCAGTTCTTC.